This T cell receptor (beta chain) was identified in a study of OX40 agonist ivuxolimab in advanced cancers. Whole-study context: Dose-escalation patients' cancers were hepatocellular carcinoma, melanoma, renal cell or head and neck cancer. Overall study results and limits: CD8+ T cells averaged more expanded clones than CD4+.

V dropped 0 bases and J dropped 9 bases, with 12 bases sitting between them. CDR3 length equals 13 residues. Germline V gene sequence: CDR1 MNHNS, CDR2 SASEGT. Repertoires were generated with immunoSEQ multiplex PCR, while TCRdb's copy carries only in-frame clones and drops some. The table has about 61,000 clones, about 88% seen once. In the case of this clone: Its specificity is unknown.

Patients with a history of autoimmune disease or on systemic immunosuppression were excluded. This chain uses TRBV6-1 with TRBJ2-7; D is undetermined. This receptor was identified in an adult with an advanced solid tumor such as melanoma, head and neck, liver or kidney cancer. Specimen: CD4+ or CD8+ T cells sorted from blood, collected in a trial of the OX40 agonist ivuxolimab. As DNA, the CDR3 is TGTGCCAGCAGTGAAGCAAGAAGGCACCGGCAGTACTTC. Protein sequence: CASSEARRHRQYF.